The entry that follows covers one T cell receptor (beta chain) sequence. This sample was taken from a study of ipilimumab plus nivolumab after autologous stem cell transplantation. The method was immunoSEQ multiplex PCR; TCRdb's version includes in-frame clones alone and lacks a portion of them. The top ten clones hold 23% of a sample with some 15,000 clones, about 80% of them seen once. V was trimmed by 3 bases and J by 2 bases, leaving 7 bases between them. The CDR3 spans 13 residues. Germline CDR1 and CDR2: KGHSH and LQKENI. The input for sequencing was PBMCs, taken in a trial of ipilimumab plus nivolumab as post-transplant consolidation. The chain recombines TRBV18 with TRBJ2-5; D gene unclear. This sequence originates from a male donor with diffuse large B-cell lymphoma. The CDR3 DNA is TGTGCCAGCTCACCCGGGCTACAAGAGACCCAGTACTTC. Translating gives CASSPGLQETQYF.